This paragraph reports one T cell receptor (beta chain). The data originate from a study of blood T cell repertoires in COVID-19. For the study at large: Acute-phase and convalescent COVID-19 samples originated in the United States, Italy and Spain. In each case, the material was cDNA or gDNA derived from T cells, B-cell-depleted T cells, or PBMCs.

Repertoires were generated with immunoSEQ multiplex PCR, while TCRdb's copy carries only in-frame clones and drops some. Among roughly 200,000 clones listed, 70% to 90% were seen once. J gave up 5 bases and V 8 bases, and 6 bases lay outside the gene matches. Germline CDR1 and CDR2: SNHLY and FYNNEI. The CDR3 has 13 amino acids. The rearrangement uses TRBV2 and TRBJ2-7; 10 bases line up with TRBD1. The source is a man aged 40-55 years with active or convalescent COVID-19. The material sequenced was peripheral blood. The CDR3 DNA is TGTGCCAGCCACGGGACAGGGGTCCACGAGCAGTACTTC. It codes for CASHGTGVHEQYF.